This T cell receptor beta chain was captured in a study of regulatory T cells in long-lasting Graves disease. For TCR beta, libraries came from iRepertoire HTBI primers and Arm-PCR of CDR3 regions. TCRdb used MiXCR to reprocess the multiplex PCR reads, holding one entry per CDR3 protein. The sample includes approximately 360,000 distinct CDR3 sequences, more than 20% of them seen just once. The time point here: persistent/refractory GD, antithyroid drugs over 5 years with positive TRAb. Following extraction of RNA from PBMCs, that RNA was used to make the TCR library. The germline V gene encodes CDR1 DFQATT and CDR2 SNEGSKA (reference sequence). CDR3 size: 11 residues. With 5 bases removed from V and 14 bases from J, the gap between germline ends came to 13 bases.

This sequence joins TRBV20-1 and TRBJ1-6, with D uncertain. The receptor comes from a woman aged 40 to 50 with Graves disease. Material: peripheral blood mononuclear cells (PBMCs), obtained when the disease was refractory, from a patient treated with antithyroid drugs. The CDR3: CSALRGRALHF. CDR3 DNA sequence: TGCAGTGCTCTAAGAGGACGGGCCCTCCACTTT.